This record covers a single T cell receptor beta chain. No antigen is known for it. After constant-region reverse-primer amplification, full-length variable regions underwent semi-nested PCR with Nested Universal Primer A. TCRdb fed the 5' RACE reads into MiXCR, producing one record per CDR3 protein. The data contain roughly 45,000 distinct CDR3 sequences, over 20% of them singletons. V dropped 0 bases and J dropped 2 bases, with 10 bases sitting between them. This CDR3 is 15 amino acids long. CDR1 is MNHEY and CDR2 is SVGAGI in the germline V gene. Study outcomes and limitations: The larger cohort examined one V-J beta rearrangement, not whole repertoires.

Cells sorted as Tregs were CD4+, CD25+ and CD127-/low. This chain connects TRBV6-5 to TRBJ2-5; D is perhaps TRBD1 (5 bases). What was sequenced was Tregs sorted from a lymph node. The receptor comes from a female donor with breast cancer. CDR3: CASSYSVTEQETQYF. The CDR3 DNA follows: TGTGCCAGCAGTTACTCGGTGACAGAGCAAGAGACCCAGTACTTC.